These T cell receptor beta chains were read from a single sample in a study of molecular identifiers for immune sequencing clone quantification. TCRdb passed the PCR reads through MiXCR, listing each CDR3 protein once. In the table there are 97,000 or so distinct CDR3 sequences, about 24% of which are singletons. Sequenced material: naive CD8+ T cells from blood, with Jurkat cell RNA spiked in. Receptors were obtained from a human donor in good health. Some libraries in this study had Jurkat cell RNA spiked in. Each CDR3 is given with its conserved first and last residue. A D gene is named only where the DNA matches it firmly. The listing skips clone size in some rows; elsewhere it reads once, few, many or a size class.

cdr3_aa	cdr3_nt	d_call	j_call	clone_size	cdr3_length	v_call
CASSQDVSGFSYGYTF	TGCGCCAGCAGCCAAGATGTGTCCGGGTTTAGCTATGGCTACACCTTC	NA	TRBJ1-2	few	16	TRBV4-3
CASSYGQGMGEQYF	TGTGCCAGCAGTTACGGTCAGGGGATGGGCGAGCAGTACTTC	NA	TRBJ2-7	many	14	TRBV6-5
CASSPAAYDTEAFF	TGTGCCAGCAGCCCTGCCGCGTACGACACTGAAGCTTTCTTT	NA	TRBJ1-1	NA	14	TRBV5-4
CAWGDGSYGYTF	TGTGCCTGGGGGGACGGATCCTATGGCTACACCTTC	NA	TRBJ1-2	many	12	TRBV30
CAWSPSVHEQYF	TGTGCCTGGAGTCCCTCGGTGCACGAGCAGTACTTC	NA	TRBJ2-7	many	12	TRBV30
CASSPPSAGNSYEQYF	TGTGCCAGCAGCCCCCCCTCGGCAGGGAACTCCTACGAGCAGTACTTC	NA	TRBJ2-7	many	16	TRBV7-9
CASSQNHEETQYF	TGCGCCAGCAGCCAAAACCACGAAGAGACCCAGTACTTC	NA	TRBJ2-5	many	13	TRBV4-3
CASSEVWSQGYEQYF	TGTGCCAGCAGTGAAGTTTGGTCACAGGGTTACGAGCAGTACTTC	NA	TRBJ2-7	NA	15	TRBV6-1
CASSTRGYEEKLFF	TGTGCCAGCAGCACTAGGGGATACGAGGAAAAACTGTTTTTT	NA	TRBJ1-4	few	14	TRBV27
CASSYTGTAYEQYF	TGTGCCAGCAGCTACACCGGGACCGCCTACGAGCAGTACTTC	NA	TRBJ2-7	NA	14	TRBV27
CSVEKGLSTGELFF	TGCAGCGTTGAAAAGGGGCTGAGCACCGGGGAGCTGTTTTTT	NA	TRBJ2-2	NA	14	TRBV29-1
CASSLPDSVDEQFF	TGTGCCAGCAGTTTACCAGACTCAGTCGATGAGCAGTTCTTC	NA	TRBJ2-1	NA	14	TRBV27
CASSYSLDTQYF	TGTGCCAGCAGTTACTCTCTGGATACGCAGTATTTT	NA	TRBJ2-3	many	12	TRBV6-2/TRBV6-3
CASSQDPTGQANSNTEAFF	TGCGCCAGCAGCCAAGACCCCACGGGACAGGCCAATTCAAACACTGAAGCTTTCTTT	TRBD1	TRBJ1-1	NA	19	TRBV4-3
CASTPVSGGGLTGELFF	TGTGCCAGCACCCCAGTCAGCGGGGGGGGCTTGACCGGGGAGCTGTTTTTT	TRBD2	TRBJ2-2	many	17	TRBV28
CASSAPGPSGSLNDGEQFF	TGTGCCAGCAGCGCTCCCGGGCCTAGCGGAAGCTTAAACGACGGTGAGCAGTTCTTC	TRBD2	TRBJ2-1	NA	19	TRBV14
CASSEGQGAWETQYF	TGCGCCAGCAGCGAAGGACAGGGGGCATGGGAGACCCAGTACTTC	TRBD1	TRBJ2-5	few	15	TRBV4-3
CASSSRGTSYEQYF	TGTGCCAGCAGCTCGAGGGGGACCTCCTACGAGCAGTACTTC	NA	TRBJ2-7	NA	14	TRBV5-4
CASSIVYRGYNEQFF	TGTGCCAGTAGTATAGTTTACAGGGGTTACAATGAGCAGTTCTTC	TRBD1	TRBJ2-1	few	15	TRBV19
CASSPLGLEQYF	TGTGCCAGCAGCCCCCTCGGGCTCGAGCAGTACTTC	NA	TRBJ2-7	few	12	TRBV12-3/TRBV12-4
CAWRGPGDSPLHF	TGTGCCTGGAGGGGACCCGGGGATTCACCCCTCCACTTT	NA	TRBJ1-6	many	13	TRBV30
CAWSVLAGDTQYF	TGTGCCTGGAGTGTATTAGCGGGAGATACGCAGTATTTT	TRBD2	TRBJ2-3	many	13	TRBV30
CASSQDTVNTEAFF	TGCGCCAGCAGCCAAGATACCGTGAACACTGAAGCTTTCTTT	NA	TRBJ1-1	many	14	TRBV4-3
CASSFGENTGELFF	TGTGCCAGCAGCTTCGGCGAAAACACCGGGGAGCTGTTTTTT	NA	TRBJ2-2	many	14	TRBV7-9
CASAPHPLPQPQHF	TGTGCCAGCGCCCCCCATCCCCTTCCTCAGCCCCAGCATTTT	NA	TRBJ1-5	many	14	TRBV6-2/TRBV6-3
CASSHTGELFF	TGTGCCAGCAGCCATACGGGGGAGCTGTTTTTT	NA	TRBJ2-2	many	11	TRBV6-6
CASSLGENYGYTF	TGTGCCAGCAGCTTGGGGGAAAACTATGGCTACACCTTC	NA	TRBJ1-2	many	13	TRBV5-4
CATEGPLTDTQYF	TGTGCCACCGAGGGGCCCCTCACAGATACGCAGTATTTT	NA	TRBJ2-3	many	13	TRBV24-1
CASSQDWAGFYEQYF	TGCGCCAGCAGCCAAGATTGGGCAGGGTTCTACGAGCAGTACTTC	NA	TRBJ2-7	few	15	TRBV4-3
CASSRGAGLLSYEQYF	TGTGCCAGCAGCCGCGGGGCAGGCCTGTTGTCCTACGAGCAGTACTTC	NA	TRBJ2-7	few	16	TRBV12-3/TRBV12-4
CASSQGVPGGAYEQYF	TGCGCCAGCAGCCAAGGGGTGCCGGGAGGGGCCTACGAGCAGTACTTC	TRBD2	TRBJ2-7	many	16	TRBV4-1
CASSLAANNEQFF	TGTGCCAGCAGTTTAGCGGCGAACAATGAGCAGTTCTTC	NA	TRBJ2-1	NA	13	TRBV28
CASSPPTSADTQYF	TGTGCCAGCTCACCCCCGACTAGCGCAGATACGCAGTATTTT	TRBD2	TRBJ2-3	many	14	TRBV12-3/TRBV12-4
CASSHGGREGYTF	TGCGCCAGCAGTCATGGTGGCAGGGAGGGCTACACCTTC	NA	TRBJ1-2	many	13	TRBV23-1
CASSVGLAGAQETQYF	TGTGCCAGCAGCGTGGGACTAGCGGGGGCACAAGAGACCCAGTACTTC	TRBD2	TRBJ2-5	NA	16	TRBV7-6
CASSLGVQGIPQETQYF	TGTGCCAGCAGCTTAGGGGTACAGGGGATCCCGCAAGAGACCCAGTACTTC	TRBD1	TRBJ2-5	many	17	TRBV7-2
CASSPRTGTEAFF	TGTGCCAGCAGTCCCCGGACGGGCACTGAAGCTTTCTTT	NA	TRBJ1-1	NA	13	TRBV27
CASNGGGTDTQYF	TGTGCCAGCAACGGGGGCGGCACAGATACGCAGTATTTT	NA	TRBJ2-3	many	13	TRBV10-3
CASSQEEGIRSSYEQYF	TGTGCCAGCAGCCAAGAAGAAGGGATTAGGAGCTCCTACGAGCAGTACTTC	NA	TRBJ2-7	many	17	TRBV4-2
CASSYAAGEQPQHF	TGTGCCAGCAGTTACGCGGCAGGGGAACAGCCCCAGCATTTT	NA	TRBJ1-5	many	14	TRBV6-2/TRBV6-3
CASRGTVGSYEQYF	TGTGCCAGCAGGGGGACGGTCGGGAGCTACGAGCAGTACTTC	NA	TRBJ2-7	few	14	TRBV7-2
CAISWGQGYELYF	TGTGCCATCAGTTGGGGACAGGGGTACGAGCTGTACTTC	TRBD1	TRBJ2-7	NA	13	TRBV27
CASSSTLDSRYEQYF	TGTGCCAGCAGTTCGACCCTTGACAGTCGCTACGAGCAGTACTTC	NA	TRBJ2-7	many	15	TRBV28